A selection of T cell receptor beta chains follows, all from one sample in a study of cytomegalovirus exposure and HLA in healthy donors. Profiled with immunoSEQ multiplex PCR; TCRdb holds only in-frame clones, not every one. The sample carries about 93,000 clones, roughly 63% recorded once. Input material: PBMCs. Receptors originate from a boy aged 5 to 17 in good health and CMV-seropositive. CDR3s include the opening cysteine and the closing phenylalanine or tryptophan. D genes are given only for firm matches. Part of the rows lack a size; the others show once, few, many or a class for expanded clones.

D,V,size,J,length,DNA,CDR3
NA,TRBV7-9,few,TRBJ2-7,15,TGTGCCAGCAGCTTAATCTACGGCGGGGCCTACGAGCAGTACTTC,CASSLIYGGAYEQYF
TRBD1,TRBV18,NA,TRBJ1-4,15,TGTGCCAGCTCACCTCCGGGACAGGGAGATGAAAAACTGTTTTTT,CASSPPGQGDEKLFF
NA,TRBV6-1,NA,TRBJ1-3,14,TGTGCCAGCAGTCAGGGGAGCTCTGGAAACACCATATATTTT,CASSQGSSGNTIYF
NA,TRBV2,NA,TRBJ2-7,13,TGTGCCAGCAGTTCGGAAGGGGTGGGCGAGCAGTACTTC,CASSSEGVGEQYF
NA,TRBV4-1,NA,TRBJ1-1,15,TGCGCCAGCAGCCAGGCCCGGGTCTCCAACACTGAAGCTTTCTTT,CASSQARVSNTEAFF
NA,TRBV30,NA,TRBJ1-3,15,TGTGCCTGGACCTGGTCTGGAGACTCCGGAAACACCATATATTTT,CAWTWSGDSGNTIYF
TRBD1,TRBV6-5,NA,TRBJ1-1,13,TGTGCCAGCAGTCGTCCCGGGACAGGGATCTCTTTCTTT,CASSRPGTGISFF
NA,TRBV5-1,few,TRBJ1-1,13,TGCGCCAGCAGCATACAGGGAGAAACTGAAGCTTTCTTT,CASSIQGETEAFF
TRBD2,TRBV7-9,few,TRBJ2-1,17,TGTGCCAGCAGCCCGGAAATTACTAGCGCCGCCTACAATGAGCAGTTCTTC,CASSPEITSAAYNEQFF
TRBD1,TRBV14,NA,TRBJ2-2,15,TGTGCCAGCAGCCGAAGGACAGGACCCACCGGGGAGCTGTTTTTT,CASSRRTGPTGELFF
NA,TRBV6-5,NA,TRBJ1-1,13,TGTGCCAGCAGTTACGCCGGGTACACTGAAGCTTTCTTT,CASSYAGYTEAFF
TRBD2,TRBV2,NA,TRBJ2-4,17,TGTGCCAGCACGGGCCTCGGGGGGCGGGGGGGCGCAAACATTCAGTACTTC,CASTGLGGRGGANIQYF
NA,TRBV14,NA,TRBJ1-2,13,TGTGCCAGCAGCCAAGAATATAACTATGGCTACACCTTC,CASSQEYNYGYTF
NA,TRBV25-1,NA,TRBJ2-6,16,TGTGCCAGCAGTACCACAGGGTCCTCTGGGGCCAACGTCCTGACTTTC,CASSTTGSSGANVLTF
TRBD2,TRBV4-3,NA,TRBJ2-3,17,TGCGCCAGCAGCCATCGCCTTGGGGCTAGCGGGACAGATACGCAGTATTTT,CASSHRLGASGTDTQYF
NA,TRBV5-6,NA,TRBJ2-5,12,TGTGCCAGCAGCTACACCGAAGGGACACAGTACTTC,CASSYTEGTQYF
NA,TRBV6-6,NA,TRBJ1-1,13,TGTGCCAGCAGAGACAGGCAGAACACTGAAGCTTTCTTT,CASRDRQNTEAFF
NA,TRBV29-1,NA,TRBJ2-1,11,TGCAGCGTTGAAGTTGGCGGTGAGCAGTTCTTC,CSVEVGGEQFF
NA,TRBV19,NA,TRBJ1-1,19,TGTGCCAGTAAAGGACCCAAAGCCCGTGGGGCGGCGATGAACACTGAAGCTTTCTTT,CASKGPKARGAAMNTEAFF
NA,TRBV5-1,once,TRBJ2-7,14,TGCGCCAGCAGCTTGGCCCAGGGCGTCTACGAGCAGTACTTC,CASSLAQGVYEQYF
NA,TRBV19,NA,TRBJ1-1,13,TGTGCCAGTAGTATGGGGACTAACACTGAAGCTTTCTTT,CASSMGTNTEAFF
NA,TRBV5-8,NA,TRBJ2-7,16,TGTGCCAGCAGCTACCAAACAGGGATGGGCTTTTACGAGCAGTACTTC,CASSYQTGMGFYEQYF
NA,TRBV5-4,NA,TRBJ1-3,15,TGTGCCAGCAGCCGAGACGGGGTCCTTGGAAACACCATATATTTT,CASSRDGVLGNTIYF
NA,TRBV5-6,NA,TRBJ1-3,15,TGTGCCAGCAGCCGAGCGACAGGCTCTGGAAACACCATATATTTT,CASSRATGSGNTIYF
NA,TRBV6-1,NA,TRBJ1-6,16,TGTGCCAGCAGTGAAGCAGGCGGGCGTGAAAATTCACCCCTCCACTTT,CASSEAGGRENSPLHF
NA,TRBV6-1,NA,TRBJ2-6,17,TGTGCCAGCAGTGTCATCTGGCAGGGCGGTGGGGCCAACGTCCTGACTTTC,CASSVIWQGGGANVLTF
NA,TRBV5-1,NA,TRBJ1-1,16,TGCGCCAGCAGCCCGCGAGGGCTACACCAGAACACTGAAGCTTTCTTT,CASSPRGLHQNTEAFF
NA,TRBV7-6,NA,TRBJ1-2,14,TGTGCCAGCAGCCCAGGGACTGATCCCTATGGCTACACCTTC,CASSPGTDPYGYTF
TRBD2,TRBV9,NA,TRBJ2-1,17,TGTGCCAGCAGTGAAAATTTAGCGGGAGCTGACTACAATGAGCAGTTCTTC,CASSENLAGADYNEQFF
TRBD1,TRBV29-1,NA,TRBJ1-1,14,TGCAGCGGTAGACAGGGGGCTATGAACACTGAAGCTTTCTTT,CSGRQGAMNTEAFF
TRBD2,TRBV7-2,NA,TRBJ2-1,17,TGTGCCAGCAGCCCCGAAGCGGGGGTGACCTCCTACAATGAGCAGTTCTTC,CASSPEAGVTSYNEQFF
TRBD1,TRBV2,NA,TRBJ1-1,17,TGTGCCAGCAGCGACCCGGGACAGCGATACATGAACACTGAAGCTTTCTTT,CASSDPGQRYMNTEAFF
NA,TRBV29-1,NA,TRBJ1-4,14,TGCAGCGTTACCGTGGGGGGAACTAATGAAAAACTGTTTTTT,CSVTVGGTNEKLFF
TRBD2,TRBV7-8,NA,TRBJ2-5,14,TGTGCCAGCAGCTTCCCCGGGACTAGCGAGACCCAGTACTTC,CASSFPGTSETQYF
NA,TRBV9,NA,TRBJ1-6,16,TGTGCCAGCAGCGTTTTTGGGGGCAGGGATAATTCACCCCTCCACTTT,CASSVFGGRDNSPLHF
NA,TRBV4-1,NA,TRBJ2-7,16,TGCGCCAGCAGCCAATTTTGGGGCAGCAACTCCTACGAGCAGTACTTC,CASSQFWGSNSYEQYF
NA,TRBV2,few,TRBJ1-1,13,TGTGCCAGCATTGGGACAACGAACACTGAAGCTTTCTTT,CASIGTTNTEAFF
NA,TRBV5-1,NA,TRBJ2-3,14,TGCGCCAGCAGCTTGGCCCAGGGCTCCGATACGCAGTATTTT,CASSLAQGSDTQYF
NA,TRBV7-2,NA,TRBJ1-1,14,TGTGCCAGCAGCCTCTATACTACAGGCTCGGAAGCTTTCTTT,CASSLYTTGSEAFF
TRBD1,TRBV27,once,TRBJ2-7,15,TGTGCCAGCAGTTTACAGACAGGGGGCTTCTACGAGCAGTACTTC,CASSLQTGGFYEQYF
TRBD1,TRBV6-4,NA,TRBJ2-3,14,TGTGCCAGCAGTCAGGGGGCGATCCCAGATACGCAGTATTTT,CASSQGAIPDTQYF
NA,TRBV7-2,few,TRBJ2-1,15,TGTGCCAGCGCTATCGGGGGAGGCCCCTACAATGAGCAGTTCTTC,CASAIGGGPYNEQFF
NA,TRBV19,NA,TRBJ2-7,15,TGTGCCAGTAGTATAGTAGGCCGGGGGACCCACGAGCAGTACTTC,CASSIVGRGTHEQYF
NA,TRBV4-3,few,TRBJ1-4,18,TGCGCCAGCAGCCATCAAGGGGGGGGAAGGAGGGCGAGTGAAAAACTGTTTTTT,CASSHQGGGRRASEKLFF
NA,TRBV19,NA,TRBJ1-5,14,TGTGCCAGTAGTATAGAAGGGGGCAATCAGCCCCAGCATTTT,CASSIEGGNQPQHF
NA,TRBV30,NA,TRBJ1-3,15,TGTGCCTGGAGTGTTCGGCGGCGCTCTGGAAACACCATATATTTT,CAWSVRRRSGNTIYF
NA,TRBV5-1,NA,TRBJ1-1,14,TGCGCCAGCAGCTGGGGGGCGGGGGGGAATGAAGCTTTCTTT,CASSWGAGGNEAFF
TRBD1,TRBV2,NA,TRBJ1-2,12,TGTGCCAGTGGACAGGGCCCTCTCCCTCACACCTTC,CASGQGPLPHTF
NA,TRBV4-1,NA,TRBJ1-3,16,TGCGCCAGCAGCCAGCCATTACAGCTCTCTGGAAACACCATATATTTT,CASSQPLQLSGNTIYF
TRBD1,TRBV6-1,few,TRBJ1-1,14,TGTGCCAGCAGAACGACAGGGGGCGAGCGACGAGCTTTCTTT,CASRTTGGERRAFF
NA,TRBV4-2,NA,TRBJ2-7,15,TGTGCCAGCAGCCAAGCCCTGACAGACGCCTACGAGCAGTACTTC,CASSQALTDAYEQYF
NA,TRBV29-1,few,TRBJ2-7,13,TGCAGCGTTGAATTTAGCGGAGGCTACGAGCAGTACTTC,CSVEFSGGYEQYF
NA,TRBV7-2,NA,TRBJ1-1,15,TGTGCCAGCAGCTTAGGGGCGGGGACGAACACTGAAGCTTTCTTT,CASSLGAGTNTEAFF